The 25 T cell receptor beta chains reported below all come from one sample, sequenced in a study of blood T cell repertoires in COVID-19. Assay used: immunoSEQ multiplex PCR; TCRdb lists only in-frame clones, some missing. The table records under 300,000 clones, approximately 88% of them present only once. The sample was peripheral blood. These receptors originate from a woman aged 40-49 years who had recovered from COVID-19.

J is TRBJ2-7 and V is TRBV18; TRBD1 matches at 11 bases. This CDR3 is built from 15 residues. V was pared by 5 bases and J by 3 bases, with 6 bases of the junction left unmatched. Germline V gives CDR1 KGHSH, CDR2 LQKENI. CDR3 DNA sequence: TGTGCCAGCTCATCTCCCGGGACAGGGGGCTACGAGCAGTACTTC. Protein sequence: CASSSPGTGGYEQYF. The whole variable domain, remainder taken from reference TRBV18 and TRBJ2-7, is NAGVMQNPRHLVRRRGQEARLRCSPMKGHSHVYWYRQLPEEGLKFMVYLQKENIIDESGMPKERFSAEFPKEGPSILRIQQVVRGDSAAYFCASSSPGTGGYEQYFGPGTRLTVT.

This rearrangement joins TRBV20-1 to TRBJ1-1; D call uncertain. From germline, CDR1 is DFQATT and CDR2 SNEGSKA (reference sequence). The V end was cut by 5 bases, the J end by 7 bases, with 11 bases between. The CDR3 loop spans 11 amino acids. CDR3 region: CSAYGGVEAFF. CDR3 in DNA: TGCAGTGCTTACGGAGGTGTTGAAGCTTTCTTT.

This clone was counted only a few times. The V call is TRBV3-1 (or the pseudogene TRBV3-2), the J call TRBJ2-5; tentative D call: TRBD2 (5 bases). Trimming removed 1 base at V and 4 bases at J, with 22 bases between. The CDR3 sequence is 18 residues long. CDR1 LGHDT and CDR2 YNNKEL come from the germline V gene (reference sequence). CDR3: CASSQAAGGGARRETQYF. CDR3 nucleotide sequence: TGTGCCAGCAGCCAAGCCGCCGGCGGAGGTGCTCGGCGAGAGACCCAGTACTTC.

This chain connects TRBV18 to TRBJ1-2; D possibly corresponds to TRBD1 (6 bases). The germline gives CDR1 KGHSH, CDR2 LQKENI. The CDR3 has 13 residues. The V end was cut by 3 bases, the J end by 6 bases, with 11 bases between. The CDR3 region is CASSPSTGDGYTF. The DNA for the CDR3 is TGTGCCAGCTCACCGTCGACAGGCGATGGCTACACCTTC.

The V call is TRBV10-3, the J call TRBJ2-1, with 8 nucleotides matching TRBD2. The CDR3 is 16 residues long. Germline V CDR1 and CDR2: ENHRY, SYGVKD. V gave up 6 bases and J gave up 0 bases; unmatched junction bases: 7. As DNA, the CDR3 is TGTGCCATCAGGGAAGGGAGCGGGAGCTCCTACAATGAGCAGTTCTTC. Translated: CAIREGSGSSYNEQFF.

V is TRBV5-1 and J is TRBJ1-2, with D possibly matching TRBD1 (5 bases). V lost 0 bases and J lost 8, with 17 bases in between. The germline V gene encodes CDR1 SGHRS and CDR2 YFSETQ. The CDR3 is made up of 15 amino acids. For the CDR3, the DNA is TGCGCCAGCAGCTTGGCATTGGGGGACCGGGAGGGCTACACCTTC. It yields the protein CASSLALGDREGYTF.

The sample holds one count of this clone. This chain uses TRBV24-1 with TRBJ2-3, with 8 bases matching TRBD1. After removal of 3 bases from V and 4 bases from J, the junction contained 8 bases not matched to a gene. The CDR3 contains 16 residues. Germline values: CDR1 KGHDR, CDR2 SFDVKD. Written as DNA, the CDR3 is TGTGCCACCAGTGATCAAGCTAGGACAGGGCCAGATACGCAGTATTTT. It translates to CATSDQARTGPDTQYF.

The chain links TRBV21-1 to TRBJ2-1; the tabulated D call, TRBD2, remains unverified against the DNA. TRBV21-1 is described as a pseudogene. This CDR3 contains 17 residues. The DNA of the CDR3 is TGTGCCAGCAGCAAAACGGGACTAGCGGATGGTTGCAATGAGCAGTTCTTC. It yields the protein CASSKTGLADGCNEQFF.

The V call is TRBV5-1, the J call TRBJ1-6; 7 bases line up with TRBD1. Germline trimming cut 0 bases from V and 7 bases from J; bases unmatched to any gene: 4. Germline CDR1 reads SGHRS; CDR2 reads YFSETQ. The CDR3 is 15 amino acids. This chain's CDR3 is CASSLAPGGNSPLHF. CDR3 in DNA: TGCGCCAGCAGCTTGGCGCCAGGGGGGAATTCACCCCTCCACTTT.

This rearrangement joins TRBV10-2 to TRBJ2-3; possible D gene TRBD2, 5 bases. Trimming pared 6 bases from V and 6 bases from J, leaving 19 bases between. Germline CDR1 is WSHSY and CDR2 is SAAADI. There are 15 residues in the CDR3. CDR3 coding DNA: TGCGCCAGCAGCGCGCCTGAGTGGGAGTGGGATACGCAGTATTTT. It is translated as CASSAPEWEWDTQYF.

The V call is TRBV19, the J call TRBJ1-2; 7 bases align to TRBD1. The V gene's germline CDR1 is LNHDA and CDR2 SQIVND (reference sequence). With 4 bases clipped from V and 4 bases from J, the junction kept 9 bases outside the gene matches. CDR3 size: 15 residues. The CDR3 sequence is CASSRGGSESYGYTF. CDR3 coding DNA: TGTGCCAGTAGTAGAGGGGGCAGTGAATCCTATGGCTACACCTTC.

The CDR3 loop reads CASRRDTGTDTQYF. CDR3 DNA: TGTGCCAGCAGAAGGGACACAGGTACAGATACGCAGTATTTT. This chain uses TRBV11-2 with TRBJ2-3, with D possibly TRBD1 on 6 matching bases. V shed 6 bases and J shed 3 bases, with 13 bases lying between them. The CDR3 totals 14 residues. From germline, CDR1 is SGHAT and CDR2 FQNNGV.

CDR3 protein: CASSSDGGAGQPQHF. The CDR3 nucleotides read TGTGCCAGCAGCTCAGATGGGGGGGCTGGGCAGCCCCAGCATTTT. The V call is TRBV7-9, the J call TRBJ1-5; weak D call: TRBD1 (6 bases). This CDR3 region has 15 residues. V was cut by 4 bases and J by 7 bases, with 17 bases left in between. CDR1 and CDR2 (germline): SEHNR, FQNEAQ (reference sequence).

V and J are TRBV11-3 and TRBJ2-7; 8 bases are a match to TRBD2. Germline assignment: CDR1 SGHNT and CDR2 YENEEA. The CDR3 runs to 15 residues. Losses at the gene ends were 5 bases for V and 7 bases for J; bases not matched to a gene: 13. In nucleotides, the CDR3 is TGTGCCAGCAGCCCACGCACAGCGGGAGAGGGAGAGCAGTACTTC. As protein: CASSPRTAGEGEQYF.

This clone occurred once. The chain carries TRBV19 and TRBJ1-5; TRBD1 aligns across 8 bases. Germline CDR1 reads LNHDA; CDR2 reads SQIVND (reference sequence). With 3 bases clipped from V and 3 bases from J, the junction kept 7 bases outside the gene matches. This CDR3 spans 16 amino acids. Written as DNA, the CDR3 is TGTGCCAGTAGTATGCGAGACAGGGGAGTCAATCAGCCCCAGCATTTT. This gives the protein CASSMRDRGVNQPQHF.

The chain has TRBV7-9 and TRBJ2-7; TRBD2 matches 8 bases. This CDR3 region has 14 residues. Germline V CDR1 and CDR2: SEHNR, FQNEAQ (reference sequence). J lost 4 bases, V lost 0 bases, and 2 bases had no gene match. CDR3 loop: CASSLAGGRYEQYF. The DNA of the CDR3 is TGTGCCAGCAGCTTAGCCGGCGGGAGGTACGAGCAGTACTTC.

The chain uses TRBV12-3 or TRBV12-4 and TRBJ1-2; D not certain. The CDR3 spans 13 residues. Trimming left V 6 bases short and J 7 bases short, with 15 bases between. The DNA of the CDR3 is TGTGCCAGCAGGAACGATTTTTTGGCTGGCTACACCTTC. Its translation is CASRNDFLAGYTF.

This clone was found once. The genes are TRBV24-1 and TRBJ2-3; 7 bases map to TRBD2. Losses at the gene ends were 8 bases for V and 4 bases for J; bases not matched to a gene: 11. This CDR3 has 15 residues. Germline V gene lookup returns CDR1 KGHDR and CDR2 SFDVKD. The CDR3 sequence: CATTGGGEEADTQYF. The CDR3, as DNA: TGTGCCACCACCGGTGGGGGGGAAGAGGCAGATACGCAGTATTTT.

The genes are TRBV27 and TRBJ2-7; D is perhaps TRBD1 (5 bases). The V end was cut by 6 bases, the J end by 0 bases, with 9 bases between. CDR1 MNHEY and CDR2 SMNVEV come from the germline V gene (reference sequence). The CDR3 sequence is 13 residues long. CDR3 sequence (DNA): TGTGCCAGCAGGCTGGACAACTCCTACGAGCAGTACTTC. Its translation: CASRLDNSYEQYF.

The rearrangement joins TRBV4-1 to TRBJ1-2; 12 nucleotides line up with TRBD1. Germline assignment: CDR1 MGHRA and CDR2 YSYEKL. The trim removed 5 bases at V and 4 bases at J, leaving 11 bases unmatched. This CDR3 comprises 17 residues. The CDR3: CASSSMAGTGGLYGYTF. CDR3 nucleotide sequence: TGCGCCAGCAGCTCCATGGCGGGGACAGGGGGCCTCTATGGCTACACCTTC.

Turning to this clone: Other nucleotide sequences from this sample produce the same CDR3. The CDR3 here is CASSLATYNEQFF. As DNA, the CDR3 is TGCGCCAGCAGCTTGGCTACCTACAATGAGCAGTTCTTC. This chain connects TRBV5-1 to TRBJ2-1; D ambiguous. CDR1 and CDR2 (germline): SGHRS, YFSETQ. V was cut by 0 bases and J by 2 bases, with 3 bases left in between. This CDR3 is 13 amino acids long.

The genes are TRBV6-5 and TRBJ2-3, with D possibly matching TRBD2 (6 bases). CDR1 and CDR2 (germline): MNHEY, SVGAGI. V was clipped by 5 bases and J by 2 bases, with 11 bases between them. The CDR3 runs to 14 residues. The CDR3 is CASSPGTVTDTQYF. Written as DNA, the CDR3 is TGTGCCAGCAGTCCCGGGACTGTCACAGATACGCAGTATTTT.

This sequence joins TRBV5-1 and TRBJ2-7; TRBD1 is a possible D gene (6 bases). The V end was cut by 0 bases, the J end by 6 bases, with 13 bases between. Germline loops: CDR1 SGHRS, CDR2 YFSETQ. This CDR3 is built from 14 residues. As DNA, the CDR3 is TGCGCCAGCAGCTTGGGGCAGGGGACCAGCGAGCAGTACTTC. It is translated as CASSLGQGTSEQYF.

This clone was counted a single time. V usage is TRBV9 and J usage is TRBJ2-7, with D perhaps matching TRBD1 (5 bases). Germline V gene data show CDR1 as SGDLS and CDR2 as YYNGEE. V was clipped by 4 bases and J by 2 bases, with 16 bases between them. CDR3 length: 15 residues. The CDR3 here is CASSPHATEPYEQYF. The DNA for the CDR3 is TGTGCCAGCAGCCCCCATGCGACAGAACCCTACGAGCAGTACTTC.

The chain uses TRBV7-9 and TRBJ2-7; TRBD1 aligns across 8 bases. Germline V CDR1 and CDR2: SEHNR, FQNEAQ (reference sequence). J gave up 4 bases and V 4 bases, and 9 bases lay outside the gene matches. The CDR3 loop spans 15 amino acids. This CDR3 is CASSSTQGAGYEQYF. Here the CDR3 DNA reads TGTGCCAGCAGCTCAACGCAGGGGGCCGGTTACGAGCAGTACTTC.